This entry features one T cell receptor beta chain sequence. This specimen comes from a study of PD-1 blockade in mismatch repair-deficient tumors. Germline CDR1 KGHSH, CDR2 LQKENI. The V segment lost 5 bases and the J segment 0 bases; nucleotides outside the gene matches: 6. The CDR3 is made up of 16 amino acids. Mismatch repair deficiency was confirmed in all patients, by PCR or immunohistochemistry. Generated by immunoSEQ multiplex PCR, the TCRdb table keeps only in-frame clones and is missing some. The sample has 120,000 or so clones; 88% are singletons. The sequences come from peripheral blood, collected 70 to 73 weeks after starting pembrolizumab. The chain joins TRBV18 to TRBJ2-3; TRBD2 matches 9 bases. This TCR came from an adult with mismatch repair-deficient cancer. CDR3 protein: CASSGLGTSSTDTQYF. The DNA for the CDR3 is TGTGCCAGCTCAGGACTCGGGACTAGCAGCACAGATACGCAGTATTTT.